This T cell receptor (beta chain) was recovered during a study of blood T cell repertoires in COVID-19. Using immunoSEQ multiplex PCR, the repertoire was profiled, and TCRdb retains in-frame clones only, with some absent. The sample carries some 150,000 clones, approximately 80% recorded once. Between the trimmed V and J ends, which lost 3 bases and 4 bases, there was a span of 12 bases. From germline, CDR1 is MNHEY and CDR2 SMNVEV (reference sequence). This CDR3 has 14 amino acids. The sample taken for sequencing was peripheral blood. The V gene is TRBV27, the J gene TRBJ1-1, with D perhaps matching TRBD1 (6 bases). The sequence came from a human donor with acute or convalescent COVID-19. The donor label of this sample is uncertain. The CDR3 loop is CASSLGARGTEAFF. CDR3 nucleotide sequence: TGTGCCAGCAGTTTGGGGGCGAGGGGCACTGAAGCTTTCTTT.